The clone carrying this TCR beta chain was counted between two and nine times. Germline and junction disagree at one end, which may indicate a read error. A sample-barcoded 5' primer and a J-beta primer mix were used in a second PCR of about 7 to 11 cycles. TCRdb reprocessed the 5' RACE reads via MiXCR and lists one record per CDR3 protein. The sample has about 1,400,000 distinct CDR3 sequences, approximately 42% seen once. This CDR3 has 14 residues. Germline assignment: CDR1 MGHRA and CDR2 YSYEKL. These data are taken from a study of blood T cells in healthy people across ages. The sample taken for sequencing was blood. The chain recombines TRBV4-1 with TRBJ2-5; TRBD1 might be the D (5 bases). The receptor's source is a woman aged 18-35 years in good health. DNA of the CDR3: TGCGCCAGCAGCCCGAAGGGGAACCAAGAGGCCCAGTACTTC. Its protein is CASSPKGNQEAQYF.